This T cell receptor beta chain was recovered during a study of blood T cell repertoires in COVID-19. Background on the study: The United States, Italy and Spain were the sources of the acute and convalescent COVID-19 samples. The analysed material was cDNA or gDNA that came from T cells, B-cell-depleted T cells, or PBMCs.

Original handling: Amplifying reference gene primers gave estimates of nucleated cell counts. Generated by immunoSEQ multiplex PCR, the TCRdb table keeps only in-frame clones and is missing some. The D gene and trimming were derived from the DNA, and the V and J assignments and clone size from that table. The sample lists more than 65,000 clones, approximately 79% seen once, with about 6% in the top ten. In germline, CDR1 is MNHEY, CDR2 SVGEGT. V lost 6 bases and J 3 bases, leaving 11 bases between the germline ends. CDR3 size: 13 residues. The rearrangement uses TRBV6-2 or TRBV6-3 and TRBJ1-2; D may be TRBD1 (6 bases). This receptor was obtained from a woman aged 60-75 years with acute or convalescent COVID-19. What was sequenced was peripheral blood. CDR3 sequence: CASSNGQYYGYTF. CDR3 nucleotides: TGTGCCAGCAGCAATGGACAGTACTATGGCTACACCTTC.